This T cell receptor beta chain came from a study of OX40 agonist ivuxolimab in advanced cancers. Overall study: Ivuxolimab is a fully human IgG2 antibody that activates OX40 (CD134). The patients received ivuxolimab by intravenous route every 2 weeks at 0.01 to 10 mg/kg. Prior anti-PD-1, anti-PD-L1 or anti-CTLA-4 therapy was allowed; less than 45% had some. A mean age of about 56 years, range roughly 20 to 79, was recorded, and under 85% were male.

This clone was counted once. This CDR3 comprises 18 residues. J was trimmed by 4 bases and V by 5 bases; bases with no gene match: 16. Germline V gives CDR1 MDHEN, CDR2 SYDVKM. TCRdb keeps only in-frame clones here, not all; method: immunoSEQ multiplex PCR. This table has over 60,000 clones, 80% to 90% appearing once. Sample: CD4+ or CD8+ T cells sorted from blood, taken in a trial of the OX40 agonist ivuxolimab. This chain uses TRBV28 with TRBJ1-2; 10 nucleotides agree with TRBD1. This clonotype was sampled from an adult with an advanced solid tumor such as melanoma, head and neck, liver or kidney cancer. CDR3: CASSTSPGTGDGAYGYTF. CDR3 DNA sequence: TGTGCCAGCAGTACCAGTCCCGGGACAGGGGACGGGGCCTATGGCTACACCTTC.